This section outlines one T cell receptor beta chain sequence together with its context. Semi-nested PCR with Nested Universal Primer A followed constant-region reverse priming of full-length variable regions. TCRdb redid the calling of the 5' RACE reads with MiXCR, one entry per CDR3 protein. This sample has roughly 44,000 distinct CDR3 sequences, with roughly 29% found just once. Trimming took 5 bases from V and 3 from J; bases not matched to a gene: 3. Germline V gene sequence: CDR1 SEHNR, CDR2 FQNEAQ (reference sequence). The length of the CDR3 is 14 residues. The sequenced sample consisted of memory CD4+ T cells sorted from a lymph node. The subset is: memory CD4+ T cells, CD4+CD45RO+CD25-. The sequence derives from a female donor with breast cancer. The V and J genes are TRBV7-9 and TRBJ2-3, with 9 bases matching TRBD1. CDR3 amino acids: CASSRGQGTDTQYF. The CDR3 region has the DNA TGTGCCAGCAGCCGGGGACAGGGTACAGATACGCAGTATTTT.